This T cell receptor (beta chain) was found in a study of CD8+ T cells in alopecia areata. Investigators isolated RNA and reverse transcribed it into cDNA to act as the sequencing template. Only in-frame clones appear in the TCRdb table, and some are missing; sequencing was by immunoSEQ multiplex PCR. The sample has approximately 280,000 clones; roughly 64% are singletons. CDR3 size: 13 residues. Germline assignment: CDR1 SQVTM and CDR2 ANQGSEA. The V and J ends lost 4 bases and 5 bases respectively, with 14 bases between them. Study results and limitations: In scalp and blood, many expanded lesional clones persisted during tofacitinib. Affected lesional scalp, above all in alopecia totalis/universalis, was more clonal than normal scalp.

This clone was seen only a few times. Its antigen remains unknown. The treatment denotes: oral pan-JAK inhibitor, 5-10 mg twice daily. Lesional scalp punch biopsies and peripheral blood came from alopecia areata patients. The input for sequencing was CD4+ T cells sorted from blood, taken at week 24, from a patient treated with tofacitinib. V is TRBV29-1 and J is TRBJ1-2; perhaps TRBD1 as D (6 bases). This receptor was taken from a human donor with alopecia areata. Written as DNA, the CDR3 is TGCAGCGTTGGTGTCAGGGGAGGGTATGGCTACACCTTC. This codes for CSVGVRGGYGYTF. Drawing the rest from reference TRBV29-1 and TRBJ1-2, the complete variable domain is SAVISQKPSRDICQRGTSLTIQCQVDSQVTMMFWYRQQPGQSLTLIATANQGSEATYESGFVIDKFPISRPNLTFSTLTVSNMSPEDSSIYLCSVGVRGGYGYTFGSGTRLTVV.